The T cell receptor beta chain described here comes from a study of cytomegalovirus exposure and HLA in healthy donors. Across the study: Among 350 to 500 genotyped donors, around 82% fell in the Caucasian-associated ancestry cluster.

A word on this clone: Its antigen is unknown.

The PCR made use of 60 Vbeta and 13 Jbeta primers. Method: immunoSEQ multiplex PCR; TCRdb's copy keeps in-frame clones and lacks some. The sample yields around 150,000 clones, 72% seen once. Each donor was healthy, and each was a bone marrow donor. The germline gives CDR1 MGHRA, CDR2 YSYEKL. CDR3 length equals 15 residues. V was trimmed by 0 bases and J by 2 bases, leaving 10 bases between them. Study-wide results and limits: Cytomegalovirus association was listed for 150 or so TCR beta chains. According to a later analysis, donors in an Asian-associated ancestry cluster reportedly had fewer N-insertions than the 666-donor mean.

This chain uses TRBV4-1 with TRBJ1-1, with D unclear. The receptor was derived from a man in his forties in good health and CMV-seronegative. Sequencing was done on a sample of PBMCs. CDR3 protein: CASSQDPAANTEAFF. CDR3 DNA sequence: TGCGCCAGCAGCCAAGATCCTGCGGCTAACACTGAAGCTTTCTTT.